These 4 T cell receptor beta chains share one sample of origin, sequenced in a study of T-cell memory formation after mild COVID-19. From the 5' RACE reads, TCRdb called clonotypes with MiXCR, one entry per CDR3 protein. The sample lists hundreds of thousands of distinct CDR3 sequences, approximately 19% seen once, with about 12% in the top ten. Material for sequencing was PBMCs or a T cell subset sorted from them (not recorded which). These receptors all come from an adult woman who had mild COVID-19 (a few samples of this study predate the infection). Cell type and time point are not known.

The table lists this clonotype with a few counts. The CDR3 sequence: CAISGALGQGPNTDTQYF. The CDR3 bases are TGTGCCATCAGTGGTGCCTTGGGGCAGGGGCCAAACACAGATACGCAGTATTTT. The rearrangement joins TRBV10-3 to TRBJ2-3, with D tentatively TRBD1 (6 bases). CDR3 size: 18 residues. V was pared by 4 bases and J by 2 bases, with 22 bases between. CDR1 is ENHRY and CDR2 is SYGVKD in the germline V gene.

The CDR3 spells CASSPQGPRGTGELFF. The CDR3 DNA reads TGCGCCAGCAGCCCCCAGGGACCCCGCGGGACCGGGGAGCTGTTTTTT. J is TRBJ2-2 and V is TRBV5-1; either TRBD1 or TRBD2 may supply D (5 bases each). V dropped 4 bases and J dropped 5 bases, with 18 bases sitting between them. The CDR3 has 16 amino acids. The germline V gene has CDR1 SGHRS and CDR2 YFSETQ.

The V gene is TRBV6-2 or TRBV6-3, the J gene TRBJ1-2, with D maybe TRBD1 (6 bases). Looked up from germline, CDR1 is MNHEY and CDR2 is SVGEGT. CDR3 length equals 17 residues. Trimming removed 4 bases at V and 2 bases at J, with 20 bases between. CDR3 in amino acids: CASSWVRFRTDNYGYTF. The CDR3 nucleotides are TGTGCCAGCAGTTGGGTTCGTTTTCGGACAGACAACTATGGCTACACCTTC.

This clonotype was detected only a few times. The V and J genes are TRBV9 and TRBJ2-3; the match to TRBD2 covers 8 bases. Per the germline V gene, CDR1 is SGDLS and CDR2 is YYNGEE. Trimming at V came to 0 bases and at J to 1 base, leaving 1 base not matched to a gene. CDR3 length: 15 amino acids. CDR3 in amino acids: CASSVAGGGTDTQYF. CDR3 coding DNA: TGTGCCAGCAGCGTAGCGGGAGGGGGCACAGATACGCAGTATTTT.